The 10 T cell receptor beta chains below come from one sample, sequenced in a study of blood T cell repertoires in COVID-19. Profiling relied on immunoSEQ multiplex PCR, and the TCRdb table lists in-frame clones only, not all of them. Counted here are approximately 68,000 clones, 85% to 90% occurring once; the ten biggest clones make up roughly 11%. The sample comprised peripheral blood. These TCRs come from a man in his 70s with active or convalescent COVID-19.

The chain carries TRBV18 and TRBJ2-2; the D is unclear. The CDR3 runs to 15 residues. The germline CDR1 and CDR2 sequences are KGHSH and LQKENI. The V and J ends lost 0 bases and 1 base respectively, with 6 bases between them. Here the CDR3 reads CASSPPRLNTGELFF. In DNA, the CDR3 is TGTGCCAGCTCACCACCGAGGCTGAACACCGGGGAGCTGTTTTTT.

This chain links TRBV30 with TRBJ2-5; TRBD2 agrees at 10 bases. Germline trimming cut 0 bases from V and 4 bases from J; bases unmatched to any gene: 5. Germline V gene sequence: CDR1 GTSNPN, CDR2 SVGIG (reference sequence). The CDR3 covers 15 residues. Here the CDR3 DNA reads TGTGCCTGGAGTGTAGCGGGAGGGCGGGGAGAGACCCAGTACTTC. Translation gives CAWSVAGGRGETQYF.

The rearrangement links TRBV21-1 to TRBJ1-6; the D call TRBD1 from the table was never checked on the DNA. TRBV21-1 has pseudogene status. This CDR3 region has 16 residues. CDR3 loop: CASSKARDRQNSPLHF. DNA for the CDR3: TGTGCCAGCAGCAAAGCCCGGGACAGGCAAAATTCACCCCTCCACTTT.

Concerning this clone itself: Other DNA sequences in this sample translate to the same CDR3. The chain uses TRBV11-2 and TRBJ2-1; the D gene is possibly TRBD1 (7 bases). V lost 2 bases and J lost 6, with 11 bases in between. Germline CDR1 and CDR2: SGHAT and FQNNGV. The CDR3 is 14 residues long. The CDR3 loop reads CASSLRQGGNEQFF. DNA for the CDR3: TGTGCCAGCAGCTTACGACAGGGAGGCAATGAGCAGTTCTTC.

V and J are TRBV6-1 and TRBJ2-1; 11 nucleotides match TRBD2. The CDR3 spans 17 residues. The V gene end was trimmed by 4 bases and the J gene end by 2 bases; junction bases not matched to a gene: 7. Per germline, CDR1 MNHNS and CDR2 SASEGT. CDR3 DNA: TGTGCCAGCAGTGCCCTAGCGGGAGGTTTCACCTACAATGAGCAGTTCTTC. Its protein is CASSALAGGFTYNEQFF.

The rearrangement links TRBV18 to TRBJ1-5; perhaps TRBD1 as D (5 bases). The germline gives CDR1 KGHSH, CDR2 LQKENI. The CDR3 spans 12 residues. The germline V and J ends were trimmed by 5 bases and 7 bases, with 9 bases remaining between them. CDR3 in amino acids: CASSKGSQPQHF. In DNA, the CDR3 is TGTGCCAGCTCAAAGGGGTCGCAGCCCCAGCATTTT.

The V call is TRBV4-1, the J call TRBJ1-5; D might be TRBD1 (5 bases). The CDR3 contains 16 residues. V dropped 0 bases and J dropped 3 bases, with 12 bases sitting between them. The germline V gene encodes CDR1 MGHRA and CDR2 YSYEKL. The CDR3 DNA sequence: TGCGCCAGCAGCCAAGATGGTTCAGGGAACAATCAGCCCCAGCATTTT. Its protein product is CASSQDGSGNNQPQHF.

This clone has only one observation. The chain carries TRBV27 and TRBJ2-6, with 12 bases lining up with TRBD1. The CDR3 contains 18 residues. The V segment lost 6 bases and the J segment 0 bases; nucleotides outside the gene matches: 6. Per germline, CDR1 MNHEY and CDR2 SMNVEV (reference sequence). In nucleotides, the CDR3 is TGTGCCAGCAGACGTCCGGGACAGGGGGCCTCTGGGGCCAACGTCCTGACTTTC. It yields the protein CASRRPGQGASGANVLTF.

V gene TRBV19 combines with J gene TRBJ1-2; 7 bases map to TRBD1. Looked up from germline, CDR1 is LNHDA and CDR2 is SQIVND (reference sequence). The CDR3 loop spans 15 amino acids. The trim removed 7 bases at V and 3 bases at J, leaving 11 bases unmatched. This CDR3 is CASTTIMDRHYGYTF. CDR3 DNA: TGTGCCAGTACGACGATTATGGACAGGCACTATGGCTACACCTTC.

This sequence joins TRBV19 and TRBJ1-2; 8 bases are a match to TRBD1. This CDR3 is built from 16 residues. V gave up 3 bases and J gave up 7 bases; unmatched junction bases: 13. Per germline, CDR1 LNHDA and CDR2 SQIVND (reference sequence). The CDR3 spells CASSISQGARSLGYTF. As DNA, the CDR3 is TGTGCCAGTAGTATTAGTCAGGGGGCGCGTTCTCTTGGCTACACCTTC.